The sequence of this TCR beta chain was determined in a study of naive and memory T cell subsets. Findings of the study overall: Especially in CD8 cells, naive repertoires contained a few larger clonotypes, possibly CD45RA-re-expressing memory cells.

The J segment lost 2 bases and the V segment lost 1 base, leaving 8 bases of the junction unmatched. The CDR3 has 17 residues. The germline CDR1 and CDR2 sequences are LGHNT and FRNRAP. Concerning this clonotype: Its cognate antigen is unknown.

Both TRBC1 and TRBC2 were covered by a beta constant-region primer of two equimolar oligonucleotides. Ligated cDNA was amplified by four rounds of PCR with nested alpha and beta constant-region primers and SP2. Ligation attached a single-stranded oligonucleotide with a 12-nucleotide UMI and the SP2 primer to the cDNA 3' end. Each CDR3 protein is one row after TCRdb ran MiXCR on the UMI-ligation and nested PCR reads. The data show under 150,000 distinct CDR3 sequences, approximately 20% seen once. Sequenced material: naive CD8+ T cells from blood. The chain is built from TRBV12-5 and TRBJ2-1; 7 nucleotides agree with TRBD1. The sequence derives from a human donor in good health. DNA of the CDR3: TGTGCTAGTGGTTTGGCCCCCGGGACAGCAGCCTACAATGAGCAGTTCTTC. Its protein is CASGLAPGTAAYNEQFF.